This T cell receptor (beta chain) was captured in a study of CD8+ T cells in alopecia areata (dated by TCRdb to the late 2010s). Turning to the overall study: Treated patients were enrolled in an open-label pilot trial of oral tofacitinib, 5 to 10 mg twice daily, for moderate-to-severe alopecia areata. TCRbeta CDR3 regions were amplified by immunoSEQ multiplex PCR with 35 Vbeta forward and 13 Jbeta reverse primers. The RNA source kit depended on sample type: the PAXgene miRNA kit for fixed scalp, the miRNeasy kit for PBMCs, and the RNeasy kit for mouse skin. To study T cell clonal expansion in alopecia areata, the researchers applied high-throughput TCRbeta sequencing to both the C3H/HeJ mouse model and human patients. On the human side, TCRbeta sequencing was run on scalp tissue and on sorted CD4+ and CD8+ peripheral blood T cells from healthy controls and from alopecia areata patients with either patchy or totalis/universalis disease. Scalp clonality was compared among normal scalp (n=4), patchy alopecia areata scalp (n=8), and alopecia totalis/universalis scalp (n=8). Tofacitinib-treated patients had biopsies at baseline and at 4 and 24 weeks of treatment, with a later scalp biopsy in several patients. In treated patients, disease severity was measured using the SALT score, which gives the percentage of scalp surface area affected. Patients received tofacitinib for 6 to 18 months and were then followed off drug for 6 months to check for delayed response and recurrence. Broader findings and caveats from the paper: Many expanded lesional clones were found to persist in scalp and blood during tofacitinib treatment, and relapse after treatment cessation may be partly explained by this persistence. Compared with normal scalp, lesional scalp had higher clonality and more expanded CD8+ clones, particularly in alopecia totalis/universalis, a pattern that suggests antigenic drive. With tofacitinib, both scalp clonality and the number of expanded CD8+ clones among the top 100 scalp clones went down significantly. Unlike mouse skin, which is dominated by gammadelta T cells, normal human skin has resident alphabeta T cells that are also sequenced, and this complicates analysis of the scalp TCR repertoire. Shared TCR sequences between patients were less evident than in mice, which may be partly attributable to HLA diversity in the patient population. Because the treated cohort was small and had just a single nonresponder, larger studies are needed to establish links between baseline CD8+ expansion and response.

Relative to germline, V is 5 bases shorter and J is 7 bases shorter, with 20 bases between their ends. Reading the germline V gene gives CDR1 MNHEY and CDR2 SVGAGI. Spanning cysteine to phenylalanine, the CDR3 consists of 15 amino acids. The sequence is cut down to CDR3 DNA, 45 bases in frame from base 1. This clone appeared a few times. Its antigen remains undetermined. The sample holds no much larger clone one base away, and base qualities are not on file. What the time point label conveys for this sample: less than 25 weeks on oral tofacitinib. Explained via the paper, the treatment or condition label denotes: oral pan-JAK inhibitor, 5-10 mg twice daily. Lesional scalp punch biopsies and peripheral blood were collected from alopecia areata patients. PBMCs were separated by density centrifugation and stained for CD3, CD4 and CD8, after which CD4+ and CD8+ T cells were sorted on a FACSAria. Receptors were amplified or captured by the immunoSEQ multiplex PCR assay. RNA was extracted from all samples and reverse transcribed into cDNA, which served as template for TCR sequencing. SuperScript III was used for first-strand cDNA synthesis, primed with a 2:1 mix of oligo-dT and random hexamers. Amplification bias was assessed with a synthetic immune receptor repertoire, and residual bias was removed computationally. For the original study's pipeline: Raw reads were preprocessed for error removal, and CDR3 was defined according to IMGT conventions as running from the conserved cysteine to phenylalanine. To get clonality, Shannon entropy was normalized by log2 of the number of productive unique TCRs and the result was subtracted from 1. Whether each scalp clone was CD4 or CD8 was inferred by checking scalp TCRbeta sequences against the CD4 and CD8 repertoires from sorted blood. TCRdb limited this immuneACCESS table to in-frame rearrangements with V and J called. A share of clones is missing; checked studies link under half to unresolved V genes, and the rest is unexplained. V and J calls and clone size are copied from that table; D and trimming were computed from the DNA. The sample has over 150,000 clones on record, about 60% of them singletons. 10% to 15% of the sample lies in the top ten.

Sequenced here: CD8+ T cells sorted from blood, sampled at week 24, from a patient treated with tofacitinib. The sequence was collected from a human donor with alopecia areata. The chain was built from TRBV6-5 and TRBJ1-1; no D segment can be confidently identified. CDR3 loop: CASSGTQSSDLEAFF. The nucleotides are TGTGCCAGCAGTGGTACGCAGAGTTCGGACCTTGAAGCTTTCTTT.